These 25 T cell receptor beta chains originate from one sample sequenced in a study of cytomegalovirus exposure and HLA in healthy donors (dated by TCRdb to about 2017). Libraries were made using the immunoSEQ multiplex PCR assay. For the multiplex PCR, a mixture combining 60 forward primers for TCR Vbeta segments and 13 reverse primers for TCR Jbeta segments was used. TCRdb retrieved this table from immuneACCESS and kept in-frame rearrangements only. Not all clones are present; in checked studies, unresolved V genes account for under half, and no reason is known for the remainder. The sample table records tens of thousands of clones; roughly 70% of these occur just once. The ten largest clones capture around 10% of the sample. Input material: PBMCs. These receptors all come from a woman aged 40-49 years in good health and CMV-seropositive.

This clone was seen at least ten times. For the CDR3, the DNA is TGTGCCAGCAGCCTCGCAGGAATGAACACTGAAGCTTTCTTT. Translated: CASSLAGMNTEAFF. The chain is built from TRBV7-8 and TRBJ1-1; D not resolved. V dropped 5 bases and J dropped 0 bases, with 10 bases sitting between them. The CDR3 totals 14 residues. Germline V gene sequence: CDR1 SGHVS, CDR2 FQNEAQ.

This clone has only one observation. This sequence joins TRBV30 and TRBJ1-4; possibly TRBD1 for D (6 bases). The CDR3 loop spans 14 amino acids. Deletions cut 0 bases from V and 9 bases from J, with 14 bases between. In germline, CDR1 is GTSNPN, CDR2 SVGIG (reference sequence). The CDR3 spells CAWSVRDNNKKLFF. The DNA for the CDR3 is TGTGCCTGGAGTGTACGGGACAATAACAAAAAACTGTTTTTT.

A word on this clone: The junction departs from the called germline gene at one end, perhaps through a read error. V usage is TRBV30 and J usage is TRBJ2-7; 8 positions match TRBD1. The length of the CDR3 is 12 residues. Per germline, CDR1 GTSNPN and CDR2 SVGIG (reference sequence). The CDR3 loop is CAWDRGRYEQHF. DNA of the CDR3: TGTGCCTGGGACAGGGGTAGGTACGAGCAGCACTTC.

The table lists this clone with a few counts. This rearrangement joins TRBV5-4 to TRBJ1-1; 8 nucleotides line up with TRBD1. Trimming removed 0 bases from V and 12 bases from J; junction bases left unmatched: 7. Germline CDR1 SGHNT, CDR2 YYREEE (reference sequence). The CDR3 loop spans 13 amino acids. As DNA, the CDR3 is TGTGCCAGCAGCTTGGAACCGGACAGGGAAACTTTCTTT. This encodes CASSLEPDRETFF.

In this sample, this clone turned up once. The chain combines TRBV11-3 with TRBJ2-7, with a possible D match to TRBD1 (5 bases). Germline V gene data show CDR1 as SGHNT and CDR2 as YENEEA. The CDR3 contains 15 residues. V lost 0 bases, J lost 6 bases, and 15 bases lay in between. This CDR3 is CASSLEDPRDGEQYF. The CDR3 nucleotides read TGTGCCAGCAGCTTAGAGGACCCCAGGGATGGCGAGCAGTACTTC.

The CDR3 nucleotides read TGTGCCAGCAGTGACACCCAGATCACAGATACGCAGTATTTT. Translated: CASSDTQITDTQYF. V is TRBV2 and J is TRBJ2-3; D uncertain. Germline values: CDR1 SNHLY, CDR2 FYNNEI. The CDR3 covers 14 residues. The ends were cut back, 3 bases at V and 2 bases at J, with 9 bases in the middle.

Only one count was recorded for this clone. The chain is built from TRBV6-5 and TRBJ2-5, with TRBD1 as a possible D gene (5 bases). V lost 6 bases, J lost 7 bases, and 18 bases lay in between. CDR3 length equals 14 residues. Germline V gene data show CDR1 as MNHEY and CDR2 as SVGAGI. The CDR3 sequence is CASSQQGSEGTQYF. CDR3 DNA sequence: TGTGCCAGCAGCCAGCAGGGTTCCGAAGGGACCCAGTACTTC.

The V call is TRBV11-1, the J call TRBJ1-1, with D maybe TRBD1 (5 bases). The CDR3 consists of 16 residues. Trimming pared 2 bases from V and 1 base from J, leaving 14 bases between. Germline CDR1 and CDR2: SGHAT and FQDESV (reference sequence). The CDR3 DNA sequence: TGTGCCAGCAGCTTACGGGCCCGGGGGTCGAACACTGAAGCTTTCTTT. It specifies CASSLRARGSNTEAFF.

The chain is built from TRBV7-8 and TRBJ2-1, with TRBD2 identical over 7 bases. Germline V gives CDR1 SGHVS, CDR2 FQNEAQ. This CDR3 contains 12 residues. The V and J ends lost 5 bases and 9 bases, in that order; junction bases with no gene match: 4. In DNA, the CDR3 is TGTGCCAGCAGCCGACTAGCTCTTGAGCAGTTCTTC. Its protein product is CASSRLALEQFF.

This clone was counted between two and nine times. Other nucleotide sequences from this sample produce the same CDR3. The J gene is TRBJ2-5, the V gene TRBV19, with TRBD2 as a possible D gene (5 bases). The CDR3 runs 14 residues. Germline lookup yields CDR1 LNHDA and CDR2 SQIVND (reference sequence). V gave up 1 base and J gave up 1 base, with 7 bases separating them. The CDR3 loop is CASSIGGGQETQYF. CDR3 in DNA: TGTGCCAGTAGTATAGGTGGAGGCCAAGAGACCCAGTACTTC. The variable domain in full, with the rest retrieved from reference TRBV19 and TRBJ2-5, is DGGITQSPKYLFRKEGQNVTLSCEQNLNHDAMYWYRQDPGQGLRLIYYSQIVNDFQKGDIAEGYSVSREKKESFPLTVTSAQKNPTAFYLCASSIGGGQETQYFGPGTRLLVL.

The chain is built from TRBV2 and TRBJ2-3; possible D gene TRBD1, 6 bases. Trimming pared 2 bases from V and 0 bases from J, leaving 12 bases between. CDR1 SNHLY and CDR2 FYNNEI come from the germline V gene. The CDR3 loop spans 16 amino acids. CDR3 in DNA: TGTGCCAGCAGTGAATTATGGGGGCCGAGCACAGATACGCAGTATTTT. Amino acids: CASSELWGPSTDTQYF.

This sequence joins TRBV19 and TRBJ1-2; 9 bases align to TRBD1. V was clipped by 5 bases and J by 6 bases; unmatched bases: 10. The CDR3 sequence is 15 residues long. Germline-derived CDR1 and CDR2 are LNHDA and SQIVND (reference sequence). The CDR3 DNA reads TGTGCCAGTAGTGCAAATGCCGGGACAGGGAATGGCTACACCTTC. Translated: CASSANAGTGNGYTF.

This clone was seen a few times. The chain couples TRBV6-5 to TRBJ1-1; D gene unclear. CDR1 and CDR2 from the germline V gene are MNHEY and SVGAGI. Trimming removed 2 bases at V and 2 bases at J, with 12 bases between. The CDR3 length is 15 residues. CDR3 nucleotide sequence: TGTGCCAGCAGTTACGATGGGCAGCCAAACACTGAAGCTTTCTTT. Protein product: CASSYDGQPNTEAFF.

The V call is TRBV7-6, the J call TRBJ2-2; D may be TRBD2 (6 bases). V was shortened by 5 bases and J by 3 bases, with 16 bases between the two germline ends. There are 16 residues in the CDR3. The germline gives CDR1 SGHVS, CDR2 FNYEAQ. In DNA form, the CDR3 reads TGTGCCAGCAGCCCGGGGACGGGAGCTTACACCGGGGAGCTGTTTTTT. This sequence encodes CASSPGTGAYTGELFF.

Only one count was recorded for this clone. This sequence joins TRBV4-1 and TRBJ2-6; a possible D gene is TRBD1 (6 bases). The CDR3 loop spans 17 amino acids. V dropped 0 bases and J dropped 0 bases, with 9 bases sitting between them. Germline CDR1 and CDR2: MGHRA and YSYEKL. The CDR3 reads CASSQDQGHSGANVLTF. The CDR3 region has the DNA TGCGCCAGCAGCCAAGATCAGGGACACTCTGGGGCCAACGTCCTGACTTTC.

V usage is TRBV4-1 and J usage is TRBJ2-3, with D perhaps TRBD1 (6 bases). Germline CDR1 reads MGHRA; CDR2 reads YSYEKL. Trimming removed 2 bases from V and 3 bases from J, with 9 bases in between. This CDR3 has 14 amino acids. This CDR3 is CASSQNTGTDTQYF. CDR3 sequence (DNA): TGCGCCAGCAGCCAAAATACAGGGACAGATACGCAGTATTTT.

This chain uses TRBV18 with TRBJ2-7; 8 nucleotides agree with TRBD2. Germline V lookup: CDR1 KGHSH, CDR2 LQKENI. After removal of 2 bases from V and 6 bases from J, the junction contained 18 bases not matched to a gene. The CDR3 is 18 amino acids. The CDR3 region has the DNA TGTGCCAGCTCACCATGGCAACGGGGGGGTTTCAGCCAGTCCGAGCAGTACTTC. It translates to CASSPWQRGGFSQSEQYF.

This clone has a handful of counts. This chain links TRBV10-1 with TRBJ1-1; TRBD1 aligns across 10 bases. The CDR3 is made up of 14 amino acids. In germline, CDR1 is WNHNN, CDR2 SYGVQD (reference sequence). Trimming at V came to 6 bases and at J to 1 base, leaving 2 bases not matched to a gene. This CDR3 reads CASSRDRGNTEAFF. CDR3 bases: TGCGCCAGCAGCCGGGACAGGGGGAACACTGAAGCTTTCTTT.

This chain uses TRBV5-1 with TRBJ1-1, with 7 bases lining up with TRBD1. The CDR3 has 15 amino acids. After removal of 4 bases from V and 3 bases from J, the junction contained 9 bases not matched to a gene. Germline assignment: CDR1 SGHRS and CDR2 YFSETQ. CDR3 sequence (DNA): TGCGCCAGCAGCACGGGACAGTGGGGGGACACTGAAGCTTTCTTT. Translation: CASSTGQWGDTEAFF.

V usage is TRBV6-5 and J usage is TRBJ2-1; 8 nucleotides agree with TRBD2. V shed 7 bases, J shed 7 bases, and the junction held 9 bases outside the gene matches. The CDR3 spans 14 residues. Germline V gives CDR1 MNHEY, CDR2 SVGAGI. DNA of the CDR3: TGTGCCAGCATCTCGGGGGGGCGGATAAATGAGCAGTTCTTC. Translation: CASISGGRINEQFF.

This clone was observed a few times. V gene TRBV29-1 combines with J gene TRBJ2-1, with 8 bases matching TRBD2. The germline V gene encodes CDR1 SQVTM and CDR2 ANQGSEA. This CDR3 comprises 15 residues. Trimming removed 4 bases from V and 8 bases from J; junction bases left unmatched: 13. The CDR3 here is CSVGVLAGGIDEQFF. CDR3 coding DNA: TGCAGCGTTGGGGTTTTGGCGGGGGGTATCGATGAGCAGTTCTTC.

The chain joins TRBV11-2 to TRBJ2-7; possible D gene TRBD2, 7 bases. The CDR3 length is 13 residues. Trimming took off 6 bases at V and 6 bases at J, with 15 bases between the two ends. In germline, CDR1 is SGHAT, CDR2 FQNNGV. The chain's CDR3 is CASRRGGLSEQYF. The CDR3 DNA follows: TGTGCCAGCAGGAGGGGGGGCTTGAGCGAGCAGTACTTC.

The gene calls are TRBV9 and TRBJ1-2; the D is unclear. The CDR3 consists of 12 residues. Trimming took off 4 bases at V and 5 bases at J, with 9 bases between the two ends. CDR1 and CDR2 (germline): SGDLS, YYNGEE. This CDR3 reads CASSTDIYGYTF. CDR3 in DNA: TGTGCCAGCAGCACCGACATATATGGCTACACCTTC. The full variable domain, rest sourced from reference TRBV9 and TRBJ1-2, is DSGVTQTPKHLITATGQRVTLRCSPRSGDLSVYWYQQSLDQGLQFLIQYYNGEERAKGNILERFSAQQFPDLHSELNLSSLELGDSALYFCASSTDIYGYTFGSGTRLTVV.

The chain recombines TRBV18 with TRBJ2-5; D ambiguous. The CDR3 totals 14 residues. V gave up 3 bases and J gave up 5 bases, with 13 bases separating them. The germline V gene has CDR1 KGHSH and CDR2 LQKENI. The CDR3 nucleotides are TGTGCCAGCTCACCGGGTGGTAGCTTGGAGACCCAGTACTTC. Protein: CASSPGGSLETQYF.

This chain joins TRBV9 and TRBJ1-1, with unresolved D. There are 13 residues in the CDR3. In germline, CDR1 is SGDLS, CDR2 YYNGEE. V was shortened by 2 bases and J by 2 bases, with 7 bases between the two germline ends. CDR3 coding DNA: TGTGCCAGCAGCGTCCCCGTTAACACTGAAGCTTTCTTT. Amino acid sequence: CASSVPVNTEAFF.